Following are 32 T cell receptor beta chains from one sample sequenced in a study of cytomegalovirus exposure and HLA in healthy donors. PCR involved 60 Vbeta and 13 Jbeta primers. The assay was immunoSEQ multiplex PCR, and TCRdb's table has in-frame clones only and misses some. This repertoire shows roughly 150,000 clones, almost 80% found once; its top ten account for 1.5% to 2%. Sequenced input: PBMCs. These receptors originate from a woman younger than 45 in good health and CMV-seronegative.

The chain employs TRBV7-2 and TRBJ1-2; D is uncertain. Between the trimmed V and J ends, which lost 2 bases and 7 bases, there was a span of 8 bases. The CDR3 runs to 12 residues. Germline values: CDR1 SGHTA, CDR2 FQGNSA. In nucleotides, the CDR3 is TGTGCCAGCAGCTTAAGCGGTGGTGGCTACACCTTC. Its protein is CASSLSGGGYTF.

There are a few counts of this clone. The chain links TRBV27 to TRBJ1-6; D possibly corresponds to TRBD1 (5 bases). Germline CDR1 MNHEY, CDR2 SMNVEV (reference sequence). The CDR3 runs to 13 residues. Deletions cut 5 bases from V and 10 bases from J, with 12 bases between. The CDR3 nucleotides are TGTGCCAGCAGTATGGCAGGGAAATCACCCCTCCACTTT. The encoded protein is CASSMAGKSPLHF.

The chain combines TRBV9 with TRBJ2-1; D is perhaps TRBD2 (5 bases). Germline V gene lookup returns CDR1 SGDLS and CDR2 YYNGEE. Between the trimmed V and J ends, which lost 4 bases and 5 bases, there was a span of 19 bases. The CDR3 is made up of 16 amino acids. The CDR3 loop reads CASSPRGLGSDNEQFF. The CDR3 region has the DNA TGTGCCAGCAGCCCGAGAGGACTGGGAAGCGACAATGAGCAGTTCTTC.

Only one count was recorded for this clone. The chain links TRBV29-1 to TRBJ1-2, with TRBD1 matching over 7 bases. Trimming took 4 bases from V and 4 from J; bases not matched to a gene: 21. The germline CDR1 and CDR2 sequences are SQVTM and ANQGSEA. This CDR3 is built from 18 residues. The CDR3 sequence: CSVVMSRREGGAGYGYTF. CDR3 nucleotide sequence: TGCAGCGTTGTGATGTCTAGGAGGGAAGGGGGCGCTGGCTATGGCTACACCTTC.

The chain carries TRBV5-1 and TRBJ2-2; 7 bases are shared with TRBD1. This CDR3 has 15 residues. Trimming removed 4 bases from V and 1 base from J; junction bases left unmatched: 4. Germline V gene lookup returns CDR1 SGHRS and CDR2 YFSETQ. The CDR3 spells CASSPWTGNTGELFF. DNA of the CDR3: TGCGCCAGCAGCCCCTGGACAGGGAACACCGGGGAGCTGTTTTTT.

The chain recombines TRBV5-1 with TRBJ2-2, with D hard to call. The CDR3 consists of 13 residues. CDR1 is SGHRS, CDR2 YFSETQ, per germline. Trimming stripped 7 bases from V and 4 bases from J, with 11 bases between. As DNA, the CDR3 is TGCGCCAGCCGTGAGGTGTCCACCGGGGAGCTGTTTTTT. Amino acid sequence: CASREVSTGELFF.

Only a few counts were recorded for this clone. CDR3 sequence (DNA): TGTGCCAGCAAGGGGGGCAATCAGCCCCAGCATTTT. Translating gives CASKGGNQPQHF. The chain is built from TRBV2 and TRBJ1-5; D is possibly TRBD1 (6 bases). The CDR3 contains 12 residues. Per the germline V gene, CDR1 is SNHLY and CDR2 is FYNNEI. Trimming took 7 bases from V and 2 from J, leaving 6 bases between them.

The chain recombines TRBV7-3 with TRBJ2-1; 14 bases fit TRBD2. The V and J ends lost 4 bases and 2 bases, in that order; junction bases with no gene match: 13. The CDR3 has 20 residues. The V gene's germline CDR1 is SGHTA and CDR2 FQGTGA. CDR3 nucleotides: TGTGCCAGCAGCTCCCTAGGGACTAGCGGGGGCTCCGAGGCCTACAATGAGCAGTTCTTC. The encoded protein is CASSSLGTSGGSEAYNEQFF. Full variable domain (outside the CDR3, taken from reference TRBV7-3 and TRBJ2-1): GAGVSQTPSNKVTEKGKYVELRCDPISGHTALYWYRQSLGQGPEFLIYFQGTGAADDSGLPNDRFFAVRPEGSVSTLKIQRTERGDSAVYLCASSSLGTSGGSEAYNEQFFGPGTRLTVL.

The chain has TRBV15 and TRBJ1-3, with a weak D call TRBD1 (5 bases). Trimming left V 3 bases short and J 4 bases short, with 10 bases between. There are 14 residues in the CDR3. CDR1 is LNHNV and CDR2 is YYDKDF in the germline V gene (reference sequence). The CDR3, as DNA: TGTGCCACCAGCAGGACGACAGAGGGAAACACCATATATTTT. Its protein is CATSRTTEGNTIYF. The full variable domain, with the rest looked up from reference TRBV15 and TRBJ1-3, is DAMVIQNPRYQVTQFGKPVTLSCSQTLNHNVMYWYQQKSSQAPKLLFHYYDKDFNNEADTPDNFQSRRPNTSFCFLDIRSPGLGDTAMYLCATSRTTEGNTIYFGEGSWLTVV.

V usage is TRBV9 and J usage is TRBJ2-2; D unclear. The V and J ends lost 4 bases and 3 bases respectively, with 13 bases between them. Germline loops: CDR1 SGDLS, CDR2 YYNGEE. This CDR3 comprises 15 residues. CDR3 sequence reads: CASSPVTRHTGELFF. In nucleotides, the CDR3 is TGTGCCAGCAGCCCCGTCACGCGCCACACCGGGGAGCTGTTTTTT.

This sequence joins TRBV6-1 and TRBJ2-7, with TRBD1 matching 8 bases. With 10 bases clipped from V and 4 bases from J, the junction kept 3 bases outside the gene matches. Germline CDR1 MNHNS, CDR2 SASEGT. The CDR3 is 11 amino acids. CDR3 residues: CATTGAYEQYF. The CDR3 nucleotides read TGTGCCACGACAGGGGCGTACGAGCAGTACTTC.

The V and J genes are TRBV15 and TRBJ1-5, with 7 bases matching TRBD1. From germline, CDR1 is LNHNV and CDR2 YYDKDF (reference sequence). V was clipped by 0 bases and J by 5 bases; unmatched bases: 7. This CDR3 contains 16 residues. CDR3 region: CATSRDGRGRYQPQHF. The CDR3, as DNA: TGTGCCACCAGCAGAGATGGCAGGGGGAGGTATCAGCCCCAGCATTTT.

The CDR3, as DNA: TGTGCCAGCAGTGAACAGAGCACAGATACGCAGTATTTT. It specifies CASSEQSTDTQYF. The rearrangement links TRBV6-4 to TRBJ2-3; D remains unclear. V lost 3 bases, J lost 0 bases, and 4 bases lay in between. Germline loops: CDR1 MRHNA, CDR2 SNTAGT. The CDR3 runs 13 residues.

The V gene is TRBV12-5, the J gene TRBJ1-1; D gene ambiguous. The V gene lost 0 bases and the J gene lost 4 bases, with 6 bases spanning the gap. This CDR3 comprises 13 residues. CDR1 LGHNT and CDR2 FRNRAP come from the germline V gene. The CDR3 loop reads CASGLVRSTEAFF. CDR3 in DNA: TGTGCTAGTGGTTTGGTACGGTCCACTGAAGCTTTCTTT.

The chain employs TRBV20-1 and TRBJ1-2; D gene uncertain. Per germline, CDR1 DFQATT and CDR2 SNEGSKA (reference sequence). Trimming stripped 2 bases from V and 6 bases from J, with 7 bases between. The CDR3 runs 11 residues. The chain's CDR3 is CSARLGDGYTF. CDR3 DNA sequence: TGCAGTGCTAGACTGGGCGATGGCTACACCTTC.

The chain recombines TRBV10-1 with TRBJ1-6, with TRBD1 matching 7 bases. Germline assignment: CDR1 WNHNN and CDR2 SYGVQD (reference sequence). Trimming removed 0 bases from V and 8 bases from J; junction bases left unmatched: 4. The CDR3 contains 15 residues. The CDR3 loop is CASSESGGPDSPLHF. The CDR3 nucleotides are TGCGCCAGCAGTGAGTCAGGGGGCCCCGATTCACCCCTCCACTTT.

The gene calls are TRBV30 and TRBJ2-3, with TRBD1 matching 8 bases. This CDR3 region has 14 residues. CDR1 is GTSNPN, CDR2 SVGIG, per germline (reference sequence). V shed 3 bases and J 4 bases; nucleotides not matched to a gene: 6. The CDR3 bases are TGTGCCTGGAGCGACAGGGGAGACGCAGATACGCAGTATTTT. This codes for CAWSDRGDADTQYF.

The CDR3 loop reads CASRPPTTGTYEQYF. CDR3 DNA sequence: TGTGCCAGCAGGCCGCCCACGACAGGGACCTACGAGCAGTACTTC. The rearrangement uses TRBV7-2 and TRBJ2-7; TRBD1 aligns across 7 bases. Germline-derived CDR1 and CDR2 are SGHTA and FQGNSA. The CDR3 runs to 15 residues. The trim removed 6 bases at V and 2 bases at J, leaving 10 bases unmatched.

This chain connects TRBV7-2 to TRBJ2-5; TRBD2 agrees at 7 bases. V dropped 0 bases and J dropped 5; count of bases not matched to a gene: 9. Germline assignment: CDR1 SGHTA and CDR2 FQGNSA. The CDR3 contains 16 residues. DNA of the CDR3: TGTGCCAGCAGCTTAGCGGGATGGGGGGGAAGGGAGACCCAGTACTTC. It translates to CASSLAGWGGRETQYF.

The J gene is TRBJ1-5, the V gene TRBV5-5; D perhaps matches TRBD1 (5 bases). Germline assignment: CDR1 SGHKS and CDR2 YYEKEE (reference sequence). Trimming shortened V by 5 bases and J by 6 bases, and 21 bases separated the two germline ends. This CDR3 spans 16 amino acids. Here the CDR3 reads CASSLGTGGTRQPQHF. CDR3 nucleotide sequence: TGTGCCAGCAGTCTTGGTACGGGGGGTACCCGTCAGCCCCAGCATTTT.

The rearrangement joins TRBV5-5 to TRBJ1-6; D perhaps matches TRBD1 (5 bases). V shed 4 bases and J shed 1 base, with 9 bases lying between them. The CDR3 covers 15 residues. The germline V gene has CDR1 SGHKS and CDR2 YYEKEE (reference sequence). CDR3 region: CASSRGGSYNSPLHF. The CDR3 nucleotides are TGTGCCAGCAGCCGGGGGGGTTCCTATAATTCACCCCTCCACTTT.

J is TRBJ1-1 and V is TRBV6-5, with 8 bases lining up with TRBD1. The CDR3 sequence is 16 residues long. Germline loops: CDR1 MNHEY, CDR2 SVGAGI. V lost 0 bases and J lost 5; bases outside the gene matches: 8. This CDR3 reads CASSYSQGAWGTEAFF. The CDR3, as DNA: TGTGCCAGCAGTTACTCCCAGGGGGCATGGGGGACTGAAGCTTTCTTT.

This chain uses TRBV7-8 with TRBJ1-2; 9 positions agree with TRBD1. CDR1 is SGHVS and CDR2 is FQNEAQ in the germline V gene. Trimming took 5 bases from V and 8 from J; bases not matched to a gene: 9. The CDR3 length is 14 residues. The CDR3 loop reads CASSLQGAIGGYTF. CDR3 nucleotides: TGTGCCAGCAGCCTACAGGGGGCAATAGGAGGCTACACCTTC.

The chain uses TRBV27 and TRBJ2-7; 7 nucleotides align to TRBD1. This CDR3 region has 16 residues. From germline, CDR1 is MNHEY and CDR2 SMNVEV (reference sequence). The trim removed 6 bases at V and 3 bases at J, leaving 14 bases unmatched. CDR3 loop: CASSPKTGPPVYEQYF. The CDR3 DNA is TGTGCCAGCAGCCCAAAGACAGGGCCACCCGTCTACGAGCAGTACTTC.

The V and J genes are TRBV2 and TRBJ2-1; D is perhaps TRBD1 (5 bases). CDR1 and CDR2 from the germline V gene are SNHLY and FYNNEI. The CDR3 is made up of 14 amino acids. V was clipped by 8 bases and J by 6 bases, with 17 bases between them. The CDR3 DNA reads TGTGCCAGCTCTCCTAGGGGCTCGGCCAATGAGCAGTTCTTC. Protein sequence: CASSPRGSANEQFF.

This sequence joins TRBV7-3 and TRBJ1-1, with D tentatively TRBD1 (5 bases). In germline, CDR1 is SGHTA, CDR2 FQGTGA. Trimming shortened V by 0 bases and J by 6 bases, and 11 bases separated the two germline ends. The CDR3 spans 14 residues. The CDR3 nucleotides are TGTGCCAGCAGCTTAACTCCCAGGGTTTCTGAAGCTTTCTTT. Translated, it gives CASSLTPRVSEAFF.

This chain uses TRBV5-1 with TRBJ2-7, with TRBD1 matching over 9 bases. There are 15 residues in the CDR3. V shed 4 bases and J 4 bases; nucleotides not matched to a gene: 9. Germline V gene sequence: CDR1 SGHRS, CDR2 YFSETQ. The CDR3 nucleotides read TGCGCCAGCAGCCTAGCGCCGGGACAGGGTTACGAGCAGTACTTC. This translates into CASSLAPGQGYEQYF.

V is TRBV5-1 and J is TRBJ2-7; tentative D call: TRBD2 (6 bases). V lost 4 bases to trimming and J lost 2 bases, with 16 bases between them. The CDR3 length is 15 residues. CDR1 SGHRS and CDR2 YFSETQ come from the germline V gene. The DNA of the CDR3 is TGCGCCAGCAGCCGGGGCCGGGAGCCTGCCTACGAGCAGTACTTC. Its translation is CASSRGREPAYEQYF.

V and J are TRBV6-6 and TRBJ1-2, with TRBD1 identical over 9 bases. Per germline, CDR1 MNHNY and CDR2 SVGAGI (reference sequence). J lost 6 bases, V lost 5 bases, and 7 bases had no gene match. This CDR3 spans 14 amino acids. CDR3 nucleotide sequence: TGTGCCAGCAGTGGTACAGGGGGCGCAAATGGCTACACCTTC. Translated, it gives CASSGTGGANGYTF.

J is TRBJ1-2 and V is TRBV4-1; TRBD1 is a possible D gene (6 bases). CDR3 length equals 16 residues. CDR1 MGHRA and CDR2 YSYEKL come from the germline V gene. Trimming left V 1 base short and J 6 bases short, with 18 bases between. The CDR3 sequence is CASSQVLLTGRDGYTF. The CDR3, as DNA: TGCGCCAGCAGCCAAGTTCTCCTGACAGGACGAGATGGCTACACCTTC.

This chain uses TRBV7-3 with TRBJ1-6; TRBD1 aligns across 7 bases. This CDR3 is 14 amino acids long. Trimming cost V 5 bases and J 5 bases; bases outside gene matches: 3. Germline loops: CDR1 SGHTA, CDR2 FQGTGA. This chain's CDR3 is CASSTGTDNSPLHF. CDR3 DNA sequence: TGTGCCAGCAGCACCGGGACAGATAATTCACCCCTCCACTTT.

The V and J genes are TRBV14 and TRBJ1-3; 10 bases agree with TRBD1. CDR3 length equals 16 residues. Germline V gene data show CDR1 as SGHDN and CDR2 as FVKESK. The V segment lost 4 bases and the J segment 3 bases; nucleotides outside the gene matches: 6. The CDR3 bases are TGTGCCAGCAGCCCCACAAGGGACAGGGGTGGAAACACCATATATTTT. This codes for CASSPTRDRGGNTIYF.